The rows below give T cell receptor beta chains drawn from one sample of a study of T-cell memory formation after mild COVID-19. TCRdb reprocessed the 5' RACE reads via MiXCR and lists one record per CDR3 protein. There are roughly 130,000 distinct CDR3 sequences in the sample; approximately 5.9% occur only once, and roughly 2% lies in the top ten. Source material: PBMCs or a T cell subset sorted from them (not recorded which). These receptors were taken from an adult woman who had mild COVID-19 (a few samples of this study predate the infection). Cell type and time point are not known. Each CDR3 is given with its conserved first and last residue. A D gene is named only where the DNA matches it firmly. Some rows mark clone size as missing; the rest say once, few, many or name a class of expanded clone.

j_call | v_call | d_call | clone_size | cdr3_nt | cdr3_aa
TRBJ2-3 | TRBV12-3/TRBV12-4 | TRBD2 | - | TGTGCCAGCAGTTCACGGCGGCGGGGGAACACAGATACGCAGTATTTT | CASSSRRRGNTDTQYF
TRBJ1-1 | TRBV12-3/TRBV12-4 | - | few | TGTGCCACGGTACAGGTATTGGAAGCTTTCTTT | CATVQVLEAFF
TRBJ2-3 | TRBV5-4 | TRBD2 | few | TGTGCCAGCAGCTTGGTAGCGGGAGCGCCAGATACGCAGTATTTT | CASSLVAGAPDTQYF
TRBJ1-1 | TRBV6-6 | - | - | TGTGCCAGCAGTGACACACCAGGAGGGGGAAAGAACACTGAAGCTTTCTTT | CASSDTPGGGKNTEAFF
TRBJ2-3 | TRBV4-1 | - | few | TGCGCCAGCAGCCGCACGGACGTAGCGCCAGATACGCAGTATTTT | CASSRTDVAPDTQYF
TRBJ2-5 | TRBV20-1 | TRBD2 | few | TGCAGTGCTAGCAGGACTAGCGGGAGGCAGGAGACCCAGTACTTC | CSASRTSGRQETQYF
TRBJ2-7 | TRBV5-1 | - | few | TGCGCCAGCAGCGGAACAGGCGCCGAGCAGTACTTC | CASSGTGAEQYF
TRBJ2-7 | TRBV20-1 | TRBD2 | few | TGCAGTGCTAGGTTAGCGGGAGGTACCTCCTACGAGCAGTACTTC | CSARLAGGTSYEQYF
TRBJ2-2 | TRBV7-9 | - | many | TGTGCCAGCAACCTAGGCTTTCAGATGAACACCGGGGAGCTGTTTTTT | CASNLGFQMNTGELFF
TRBJ2-3 | TRBV5-1 | TRBD2 | - | TGCGCCAGCAGCTTACCTAGCGGGGGGTCCACAGATACGCAGTATTTT | CASSLPSGGSTDTQYF
TRBJ2-7 | TRBV5-1 | - | - | TGCGCCAGCAGCTTGGCCGGGAGAGGGCACGAGCAGTACTTC | CASSLAGRGHEQYF
TRBJ2-2 | TRBV12-3/TRBV12-4 | TRBD1 | many | TGTGCCAGCAGTTTACATGGCGGGCAGGGGGCTCGAATGGGGGAGCTGTTTTTT | CASSLHGGQGARMGELFF
TRBJ1-6 | TRBV6-2/TRBV6-3 | - | - | TGTGCCAGCAGAAATGGGGGCACGAATTCACCCCTCCACTTT | CASRNGGTNSPLHF
TRBJ2-3 | TRBV24-1 | TRBD2 | few | TGTGCCACCAGTGGGATCCCTGGGCGGGAGAGCACAGATACGCAGTATTTT | CATSGIPGRESTDTQYF
TRBJ2-1 | TRBV7-3 | TRBD2 | - | TGTGCCAGCAGCTTGGGACTATCTCACAATGAGCAGTTCTTC | CASSLGLSHNEQFF
TRBJ2-1 | TRBV6-2/TRBV6-3 | - | many | TGTGCCAGCGGCTTGGGGACCGGTGAGCAGTTCTTC | CASGLGTGEQFF
TRBJ1-1 | TRBV7-9 | - | many | TGTGCCAGCAGCTTAGGAGGGACTGGTTCGGCTTTCTTT | CASSLGGTGSAFF
TRBJ1-2 | TRBV5-1 | TRBD1 | - | TGCGCCAGCAGCAGAGAGGGACAGGTCTATGGCTACACCTTC | CASSREGQVYGYTF
TRBJ1-5 | TRBV18 | - | - | TGTGCCAGCTCACCTTGGGGGGGCCGCAATCAGCCCCAGCATTTT | CASSPWGGRNQPQHF